These 19 T cell receptor beta chains share one sample of origin, sequenced in a study of T-cell memory formation after mild COVID-19. TCRdb re-called the 5' RACE reads through MiXCR, storing one row per CDR3 protein. The profile shows 200,000 to 250,000 distinct CDR3 sequences, more than 9% of them singletons. What was sequenced was PBMCs or a T cell subset sorted from them (not recorded which). The receptors were gathered from a man aged 18 to 35 who had mild COVID-19 (a few samples of this study predate the infection). Cell type and time point are not known.

The sample holds a few counts of this clonotype. V usage is TRBV11-2 and J usage is TRBJ1-1; TRBD1 aligns across 8 bases. Germline values: CDR1 SGHAT, CDR2 FQNNGV. The CDR3 runs 15 residues. V was clipped by 5 bases and J by 4 bases; unmatched bases: 9. CDR3 sequence (DNA): TGTGCCAGCAGCCCCATCGGACAGGGCGCCACTGAAGCTTTCTTT. Amino acid sequence: CASSPIGQGATEAFF.

This clonotype turned up a few times. The chain combines TRBV7-2 with TRBJ2-7, with D hard to call. This CDR3 has 15 residues. Trimming cost V 2 bases and J 2 bases, with 13 bases left between them. Germline loops: CDR1 SGHTA, CDR2 FQGNSA. The CDR3 region has the DNA TGTGCCAGCAGCTTACGGCGGACGCCCGCCTACGAGCAGTACGTC. Translation gives CASSLRRTPAYEQYV.

The sample holds a few counts of this clonotype. This sequence joins TRBV7-2 and TRBJ1-1; no clear D gene. Germline V gene lookup returns CDR1 SGHTA and CDR2 FQGNSA. This CDR3 comprises 15 residues. V was cut by 1 base and J by 5 bases, with 14 bases left in between. CDR3 in amino acids: CASSLVSGLGTEAFF. Written as DNA, the CDR3 is TGTGCCAGCAGCTTAGTTAGCGGACTAGGGACTGAAGCTTTCTTT.

The V gene is TRBV4-1, the J gene TRBJ2-7; D is possibly TRBD1 (6 bases). The CDR3 consists of 15 residues. With 0 bases removed from V and 6 bases from J, the gap between germline ends came to 15 bases. CDR1 is MGHRA and CDR2 is YSYEKL in the germline V gene. Here the CDR3 reads CASSQDLALGGEQYV. The DNA of the CDR3 is TGCGCCAGCAGCCAAGATTTGGCACTAGGGGGCGAGCAGTACGTC.

This clonotype has more than one count but fewer than ten. The rearrangement joins TRBV5-1 to TRBJ2-1, with 9 bases fitting TRBD2. V was clipped by 3 bases and J by 8 bases; unmatched bases: 12. Germline V gene data show CDR1 as SGHRS and CDR2 as YFSETQ. This CDR3 has 16 amino acids. The CDR3 DNA reads TGCGCCAGCAGCTCCCCTAGCGGGGACCCTATGGATGAGCAGTTCTTC. This gives the protein CASSSPSGDPMDEQFF.

The rearrangement links TRBV29-1 to TRBJ2-3, with D maybe TRBD1 (6 bases). V gave up 3 bases and J gave up 1 base, with 14 bases separating them. Germline CDR1 is SQVTM and CDR2 is ANQGSEA. CDR3 length equals 15 residues. CDR3 nucleotide sequence: TGCAGCGTTGATACGATCGAGGGGGGCACAGATACGCAGTATTTT. Translation: CSVDTIEGGTDTQYF.

This clonotype has only a few counts. The genes are TRBV7-2 and TRBJ1-1; perhaps TRBD1 as D (6 bases). Germline V gives CDR1 SGHTA, CDR2 FQGNSA. The CDR3 contains 15 residues. Between the trimmed V and J ends, which lost 4 bases and 4 bases, there was a span of 16 bases. CDR3 amino acids: CASSYTGGRVTEAFF. The CDR3 DNA reads as TGTGCCAGCAGCTATACTGGGGGGCGGGTCACTGAAGCTTTCTTT.

A few counts support this clonotype. The chain has TRBV3-1 and TRBJ2-2; 7 nucleotides align to TRBD2. CDR1 and CDR2 from the germline V gene are LGHDT and YNNKEL (reference sequence). V lost 0 bases and J lost 4; bases outside the gene matches: 14. The CDR3 is made up of 19 amino acids. As DNA, the CDR3 is TGTGCCAGCAGCCAAGATAGGCGCCCACGATCGGGGGGCACCGGGGAGCTGTTTTTT. This encodes CASSQDRRPRSGGTGELFF. Supplemented by reference TRBV3-1 and TRBJ2-2, the full variable domain reads DTAVSQTPKYLVTQMGNDKSIKCEQNLGHDTMYWYKQDSKKFLKIMFSYNNKELIINETVPNRFSPKSPDKAHLNLHINSLELGDSAVYFCASSQDRRPRSGGTGELFFGEGSRLTVL.

The chain combines TRBV2 with TRBJ1-2; no clear D gene. V was cut by 4 bases and J by 4 bases, with 4 bases left in between. Germline-derived CDR1 and CDR2 are SNHLY and FYNNEI. The CDR3 spans 11 residues. This CDR3 reads CASSVSYGYTF. In DNA, the CDR3 is TGTGCCAGCAGTGTTAGCTATGGCTACACCTTC.

This clonotype was picked up many times. The chain links TRBV5-1 to TRBJ2-1, with D unclear. The V end was cut by 0 bases, the J end by 5 bases, with 3 bases between. Germline-derived CDR1 and CDR2 are SGHRS and YFSETQ. The CDR3 sequence is 12 residues long. This CDR3 is CASSLGHNEQFF. The CDR3, as DNA: TGCGCCAGCAGCTTGGGCCACAATGAGCAGTTCTTC.

The chain has TRBV28 and TRBJ2-2; 7 bases agree with TRBD1. The length of the CDR3 is 14 residues. CDR1 is MDHEN, CDR2 SYDVKM, per germline. With V trimmed by 6 bases and J by 9 bases, 10 bases remained unmatched. As DNA, the CDR3 is TGTGCCAGCAGAGAGGGGCAGGGGGTGCGGGAGCTGTTTTTT. This translates into CASREGQGVRELFF.

In this sample, this clonotype turned up a few times. This sequence joins TRBV27 and TRBJ1-1; possible D gene TRBD1, 6 bases. V gave up 7 bases and J gave up 5 bases, with 20 bases separating them. CDR3 size: 15 residues. Germline values: CDR1 MNHEY, CDR2 SMNVEV (reference sequence). The DNA for the CDR3 is TGTGCCAGCACCCTATTAGGCAGGGGTGATACTGAAGCTTTCTTT. Protein product: CASTLLGRGDTEAFF.

This rearrangement joins TRBV4-2 to TRBJ1-5, with D perhaps TRBD1 (6 bases). CDR1 is LGHNA, CDR2 YNFKEQ, per germline. Trimming stripped 0 bases from V and 7 bases from J, with 16 bases between. The CDR3 extends over 16 amino acids. The CDR3 coding sequence is TGTGCCAGCAGCCAAGATTTGTTAGGGGGGCGGCAGCCCCAGCATTTT. Translating gives CASSQDLLGGRQPQHF.

The rearrangement uses TRBV6-5 and TRBJ2-3, with a weak D call TRBD2 (6 bases). V dropped 6 bases and J dropped 4 bases, with 11 bases sitting between them. The CDR3 sequence is 13 residues long. Germline loops: CDR1 MNHEY, CDR2 SVGAGI. CDR3 amino acids: CASRPPGADTQYF. CDR3 sequence (DNA): TGTGCCAGCAGGCCTCCGGGAGCAGATACGCAGTATTTT.

The chain combines TRBV20-1 with TRBJ2-5, with 7 positions matching TRBD2. Germline V lookup: CDR1 DFQATT, CDR2 SNEGSKA (reference sequence). Trimming cost V 5 bases and J 5 bases; bases outside gene matches: 5. The CDR3 length is 12 residues. The CDR3 sequence: CSAPLRGETQYF. The DNA for the CDR3 is TGCAGTGCTCCTCTGCGGGGGGAGACCCAGTACTTC.

This clonotype was observed many times. The chain is built from TRBV7-3 and TRBJ2-2; 11 bases are shared with TRBD1. CDR1 and CDR2 (germline): SGHTA, FQGTGA. This CDR3 has 15 amino acids. The J segment lost 7 bases and the V segment lost 5 bases, leaving 6 bases of the junction unmatched. The CDR3 spells CASSLGQGAVGELFF. The CDR3, as DNA: TGTGCCAGCAGCCTAGGACAGGGGGCTGTCGGGGAGCTGTTTTTT.

The chain joins TRBV7-9 to TRBJ2-3; perhaps TRBD1 as D (5 bases). Trimming cost V 2 bases and J 7 bases, with 16 bases left between them. Germline values: CDR1 SEHNR, CDR2 FQNEAQ (reference sequence). CDR3 length: 15 residues. This chain's CDR3 is CASSLRGVGVNTQYF. The CDR3 DNA is TGTGCCAGCAGCTTAAGGGGCGTAGGGGTCAATACGCAGTATTTT. Supplemented by reference TRBV7-9 and TRBJ2-3, the full variable domain reads DTGVSQNPRHKITKRGQNVTFRCDPISEHNRLYWYRQTLGQGPEFLTYFQNEAQLEKSRLLSDRFSAERPKGSFSTLEIQRTEQGDSAMYLCASSLRGVGVNTQYFGPGTRLTVL.

The sample holds many counts of this clonotype. For the CDR3, the DNA is TGTGCCAGCAGAACGGACAGGGGGCCATATGGCTACACCTTC. Amino acid sequence: CASRTDRGPYGYTF. V gene TRBV12-3 or TRBV12-4 combines with J gene TRBJ1-2; TRBD1 aligns across 11 bases. The V gene end was trimmed by 6 bases and the J gene end by 5 bases; junction bases not matched to a gene: 5. The CDR3 has 14 residues.

V and J are TRBV20-1 and TRBJ1-5, with unresolved D. The V gene lost 3 bases and the J gene lost 4 bases, with 19 bases spanning the gap. In germline, CDR1 is DFQATT, CDR2 SNEGSKA (reference sequence). The CDR3 is 16 residues long. The CDR3 sequence is CSASRVGSYENQPQHF. In DNA, the CDR3 is TGCAGTGCTAGTAGAGTAGGGAGCTATGAGAATCAGCCCCAGCATTTT.